The T cell receptor beta chain described here comes from a study of shared clonotypes between healthy human individuals. Study at large: The cohort comprised a couple of women and a few men. Their ages spanned 18 to 49 years.

General study results and limits: Rarefaction analysis demonstrated incomplete sorted-subset sequencing notwithstanding large depth. Naive CD4 clonotypes overlapped across a few donors at roughly 5%.

Between the trimmed V and J ends, which lost 3 bases and 8 bases, there was a span of 16 bases. CDR1 and CDR2 (germline): SGHTA, FQGNSA. The CDR3 totals 14 residues. The repertoire was sequenced with immunoSEQ multiplex PCR; TCRdb's copy has only in-frame clones and lacks some. The sample records fewer than 1.4 million clones, around 78% being singletons. About this clone: Its target is not known.

The sequenced material came from memory CD4+ T cells from PBMCs. The subset was: CD45RA-negative fraction. This sequence originates from a man aged 18-30 years in good health. Some clones in this sample may be carry-over from other donors' samples. This chain joins TRBV7-2 and TRBJ1-2, with a tentative D call TRBD1 (6 bases). CDR3 loop: CASSFHREAWGYTF. The CDR3, as DNA: TGTGCCAGCAGCTTTCACAGGGAAGCGTGGGGCTACACCTTC.